This TCR beta chain was identified in a study of T-cell memory formation after mild COVID-19 (dated by TCRdb to the early 2020s). In the study overall: Most TCR sequence clusters were specific to one of the two donors. T-cell clones expanding and contracting after mild COVID-19 in a couple of donors were tracked by longitudinal TCRalpha and TCRbeta repertoire sequencing. Two young, previously healthy adult volunteers made up the cohort, one male and one female.

There are 16 amino acids in the CDR3, from cysteine to phenylalanine inclusive. Left in the record is the CDR3 DNA by itself, 48 bases read in frame from the first base. The germline V gene (reference sequence) provides CDR1 DFQATT and CDR2 SNEGSKA. Trimming at the junction amounts to 6 bases on V and 4 bases on J, and the germline ends lie 24 bases apart. Ficoll-Paque density gradient centrifugation was the method used to isolate PBMCs. On this clonotype: Its antigen has not been determined. Nothing much larger sits one base from this clone, and base qualities are not available.

The sample was run on an Illumina NovaSeq 6000. Using 5'RACE with constant-segment primers, TCRalpha and TCRbeta cDNA libraries were constructed, with sample barcodes and unique molecular identifiers added in the process. Trizol reagent was used to extract RNA from every sample. The libraries were amplified in two PCR steps, and the second step added a second sample barcode and Illumina TruSeq adapters. Libraries were sequenced on an Illumina NovaSeq with 2 x 150 bp paired-end reads. In the source study's methods: Reads were demultiplexed and collapsed into UMI-guided consensus sequences with migec v1.2.7. With mixcr v2.1.11, UMI consensuses were aligned to TRA and TRB V and J templates and assembled into clonotypes. A clonotype was counted as expanded or contracted only if both edgeR and NoisET called the change significant, with noise models trained on biological replicates. edgeR calls used a false discovery rate-adjusted p below 0.01 and a log2 fold-change threshold of 1. PCA with hierarchical clustering of max-normalized trajectories of the 1000 most abundant clonotypes was used as exploratory dynamics analysis. Separately sequenced CD4+ and CD8+ repertoires were used to assign a CD4 or CD8 phenotype to each responding clone. In-frame beta chains were kept once TCRdb had trimmed the public reads at Q25 with fastp and called clones with MiXCR. Identical CDR3 protein sequences are pooled into one entry, listed with their most common genes and DNA. For this entry, the V and J calls and clone size follow TCRdb and not the study's own pipeline. This sample lists about 160,000 distinct CDR3 sequences; roughly 31% were detected once. The ten largest clones represent more than 10% of the sample.

The research as a whole found: Balanced CD4/CD8 phenotypes were observed for clones contracting from day 15 to 85, whereas a bias towards CD4+ was observed for a second wave of clones expanding from day 15 to 37. The detection of some responding clones in pre-infection memory suggests that pre-existing cross-reactive memory T cells joined the SARS-CoV-2 response. Contracting CD4+ clones were located mainly in the CM and EM memory subsets, whereas CD8+ clones were found to be enriched in EMRA. Whether the second-wave clones peaking on day 37 were SARS-CoV-2 specific was not confirmed. Only two mild cases were covered by the study, and larger cohorts that include severe cases with pre-infection samples were considered necessary.

The chain is encoded by TRBV20-1 joined to TRBJ1-2; a weak D assignment points to TRBD1 (5 bases agree). What was sequenced was PBMCs or a T cell subset sorted from them (not recorded which). The sequence derives from an adult woman who had mild COVID-19 (a few samples of this study predate the infection). The sample titles of this study are shuffled in the database, so cell type and time point are left out; the donor was told from shared clones. The CDR3 region: CSAPRPGTHHPYGYTF. The base sequence is TGCAGTGCGCCCCGACCCGGGACCCATCACCCCTATGGCTACACCTTC.